This entry concerns a single T cell receptor beta chain. These data originate in a study of blood T cell repertoires in COVID-19. V lost 5 bases and J lost 4; bases outside the gene matches: 12. The CDR3 totals 17 residues. CDR1 and CDR2 from the germline V gene are SNHLY and FYNNEI. TCRdb's copy holds only in-frame clones and misses some; the assay was immunoSEQ multiplex PCR. This sample has almost 55,000 clones, with roughly 80% found just once. Sequenced: peripheral blood. The receptor was derived from a man in his fifties with acute or convalescent COVID-19. This chain joins TRBV2 and TRBJ2-1, with TRBD2 matching over 9 bases. CDR3: CASSPLGGLALYNEQFF. The CDR3, as DNA: TGTGCCAGCAGTCCCCTGGGCGGACTAGCGCTTTACAATGAGCAGTTCTTC. Filled out from reference TRBV2 and TRBJ2-1, the complete variable domain reads EPEVTQTPSHQVTQMGQEVILRCVPISNHLYFYWYRQILGQKVEFLVSFYNNEISEKSEIFDDQFSVERPDGSNFTLKIRSTKLEDSAMYFCASSPLGGLALYNEQFFGPGTRLTVL.